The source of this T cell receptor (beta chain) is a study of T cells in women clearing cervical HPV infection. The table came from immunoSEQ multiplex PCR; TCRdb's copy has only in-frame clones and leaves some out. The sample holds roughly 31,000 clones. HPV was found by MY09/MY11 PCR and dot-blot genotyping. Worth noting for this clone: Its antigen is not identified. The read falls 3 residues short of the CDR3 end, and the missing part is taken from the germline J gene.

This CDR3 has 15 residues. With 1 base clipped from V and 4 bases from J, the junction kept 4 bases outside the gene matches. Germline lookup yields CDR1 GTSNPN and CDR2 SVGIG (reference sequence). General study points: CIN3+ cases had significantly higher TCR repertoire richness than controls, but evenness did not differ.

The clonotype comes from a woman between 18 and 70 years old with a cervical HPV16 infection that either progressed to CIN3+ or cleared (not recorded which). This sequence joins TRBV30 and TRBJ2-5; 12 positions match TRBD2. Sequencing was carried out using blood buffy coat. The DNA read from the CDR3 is TGTGCCTGGAGTGGACTAGCGGGAGAGGGAGAGACC. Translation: CAWSGLAGEGET. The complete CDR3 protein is CAWSGLAGEGETQYF.